This passage covers 16 T cell receptor beta chains from one sample sequenced in a study of blood T cell repertoires in COVID-19. The repertoire was sequenced with immunoSEQ multiplex PCR; TCRdb's copy has only in-frame clones and lacks some. The sample contains under 350,000 clones, 65% to 90% of which appear only once. Sample: peripheral blood. The receptors shown here come from a human donor in a cohort sampled during active COVID-19.

The chain couples TRBV13 to TRBJ2-1, with D possibly TRBD1 on 5 matching bases. The CDR3 totals 14 residues. CDR1 is PRHDT, CDR2 FYEKMQ, per germline (reference sequence). Trimming took off 1 base at V and 1 base at J, with 5 bases between the two ends. For the CDR3, the DNA is TGTGCCAGCAGCTTAGACAGGTCCTACAATGAGCAGTTCTTC. Protein sequence: CASSLDRSYNEQFF.

The chain is built from TRBV9 and TRBJ2-1; TRBD2 agrees at 8 bases. This CDR3 is built from 16 residues. Germline CDR1 is SGDLS and CDR2 is YYNGEE. Trimming removed 0 bases from V and 4 bases from J; junction bases left unmatched: 6. The CDR3, as DNA: TGTGCCAGCAGCGTAGTTAGCGGGGTTAAATACAATGAGCAGTTCTTC. Amino acids: CASSVVSGVKYNEQFF.

There are a few counts of this clone. This chain uses TRBV7-9 with TRBJ1-2, with 7 bases fitting TRBD1. CDR1 is SEHNR, CDR2 FQNEAQ, per germline (reference sequence). Unmatched junction bases numbered 1, after V lost 3 bases and J lost 6 bases. The CDR3 consists of 12 residues. CDR3 in amino acids: CASSLTGNGYTF. CDR3 bases: TGTGCCAGCAGCTTGACAGGGAATGGCTACACCTTC.

V and J are TRBV5-6 and TRBJ2-7; TRBD2 agrees at 10 bases. V was pared by 1 base and J by 6 bases, with 7 bases of the junction left unmatched. The length of the CDR3 is 15 residues. CDR1 and CDR2 from the germline V gene are SGHDT and YYEEEE. CDR3 amino acids: CASSLSGGVRVEQYF. The CDR3 DNA is TGTGCCAGCAGCTTGAGCGGGGGGGTAAGAGTCGAGCAGTACTTC.

The chain recombines TRBV7-8 with TRBJ1-2; TRBD1 matches 10 bases. The CDR3 has 15 amino acids. From germline, CDR1 is SGHVS and CDR2 FQNEAQ. Germline trimming cut 5 bases from V and 5 bases from J; bases unmatched to any gene: 8. CDR3 in amino acids: CASSRSGTGEYGYTF. The DNA of the CDR3 is TGTGCCAGCAGCCGATCCGGGACAGGGGAATATGGCTACACCTTC.

The chain recombines TRBV19 with TRBJ1-2, with D perhaps matching TRBD1 (5 bases). Germline V gives CDR1 LNHDA, CDR2 SQIVND (reference sequence). V was shortened by 5 bases and J by 4 bases, with 14 bases between the two germline ends. The CDR3 is 14 amino acids. DNA for the CDR3: TGTGCCAGTAGTGTGGGCAGGGTACCCTATGGCTACACCTTC. This gives the protein CASSVGRVPYGYTF. Complete variable domain (other parts from reference TRBV19 and TRBJ1-2): DGGITQSPKYLFRKEGQNVTLSCEQNLNHDAMYWYRQDPGQGLRLIYYSQIVNDFQKGDIAEGYSVSREKKESFPLTVTSAQKNPTAFYLCASSVGRVPYGYTFGSGTRLTVV.

V and J are TRBV5-1 and TRBJ2-1; 12 bases are a match to TRBD2. The CDR3 runs 16 residues. Germline CDR1 and CDR2: SGHRS and YFSETQ. J lost 5 bases, V lost 0 bases, and 3 bases had no gene match. The CDR3 loop is CASSLGTSGGNNEQFF. The CDR3 nucleotides are TGCGCCAGCAGCTTGGGAACTAGCGGGGGGAACAATGAGCAGTTCTTC.

In its sample, this clone was seen a few times. The CDR3 sequence: CSATSGDTQYF. Written as DNA, the CDR3 is TGCAGTGCTACTAGCGGAGATACGCAGTATTTT. The chain recombines TRBV20-1 with TRBJ2-3; TRBD2 matches 7 bases. Trimming cost V 4 bases and J 5 bases; bases outside gene matches: 0. From germline, CDR1 is DFQATT and CDR2 SNEGSKA (reference sequence). CDR3 size: 11 residues.

The chain has TRBV18 and TRBJ2-3; 10 bases are shared with TRBD2. Germline V lookup: CDR1 KGHSH, CDR2 LQKENI. This CDR3 is 15 amino acids long. After removal of 6 bases from V and 1 base from J, the junction contained 4 bases not matched to a gene. The CDR3 loop is CASSLTSGGTDTQYF. CDR3 nucleotide sequence: TGTGCCAGCTCTCTCACTAGCGGGGGCACAGATACGCAGTATTTT.

This rearrangement joins TRBV2 to TRBJ2-4; D is possibly TRBD2 (6 bases). CDR1 and CDR2 from the germline V gene are SNHLY and FYNNEI. V was shortened by 4 bases and J by 10 bases, with 11 bases between the two germline ends. The CDR3 runs 12 residues. CDR3 residues: CASSGRDSIQYF. DNA of the CDR3: TGTGCCAGCAGTGGTAGGGACTCTATTCAGTACTTC.

Comment on this clone: In the same sample, other DNA sequences code for this CDR3. The rearrangement joins TRBV7-2 to TRBJ2-1, with 7 nucleotides matching TRBD1. This CDR3 has 15 residues. CDR1 is SGHTA and CDR2 is FQGNSA in the germline V gene. J lost 0 bases, V lost 3 bases, and 2 bases had no gene match. The CDR3, as DNA: TGTGCCAGCAGCTTGTCAGGGGGCTCCTACAATGAGCAGTTCTTC. This sequence encodes CASSLSGGSYNEQFF. The full variable domain, its missing parts supplied by reference TRBV7-2 and TRBJ2-1, is GAGVSQSPSNKVTEKGKDVELRCDPISGHTALYWYRQSLGQGLEFLIYFQGNSAPDKSGLPSDRFSAERTGGSVSTLTIQRTQQEDSAVYLCASSLSGGSYNEQFFGPGTRLTVL.

The V and J genes are TRBV11-1 and TRBJ2-1, with 10 bases that match TRBD2. Looked up from germline, CDR1 is SGHAT and CDR2 is FQDESV (reference sequence). The V gene end was trimmed by 5 bases and the J gene end by 8 bases; junction bases not matched to a gene: 6. CDR3 length: 14 residues. The CDR3 here is CASSRSGGADEQFF. The CDR3 DNA reads as TGTGCCAGCAGCCGAAGCGGGGGGGCCGATGAGCAGTTCTTC.

The rearrangement links TRBV2 to TRBJ1-1; weak D call: TRBD1 (6 bases). The germline V gene has CDR1 SNHLY and CDR2 FYNNEI. The CDR3 is 15 residues long. Trimming left V 6 bases short and J 5 bases short, with 19 bases between. This CDR3 is CASSGGGSSRTEAFF. CDR3 in DNA: TGTGCCAGCAGCGGCGGGGGCAGTTCTAGAACTGAAGCTTTCTTT.

This clone occurred once. The rearrangement links TRBV30 to TRBJ2-7; TRBD1 matches at 7 bases. J lost 6 bases, V lost 2 bases, and 10 bases had no gene match. Looked up from germline, CDR1 is GTSNPN and CDR2 is SVGIG (reference sequence). The CDR3 spans 14 residues. The CDR3 DNA is TGTGCCTGGAGTCCGACAGGGTACAGGTCCGAGCAGTACTTC. Translating gives CAWSPTGYRSEQYF.

The rearrangement links TRBV10-3 to TRBJ2-3; 9 bases match TRBD2. Germline CDR1 reads ENHRY; CDR2 reads SYGVKD. CDR3 length: 16 residues. J lost 2 bases, V lost 6 bases, and 9 bases had no gene match. The CDR3 nucleotides are TGTGCCATCAGGGGGGGACTAGCAGGGTCCACAGATACGCAGTATTTT. Its translation is CAIRGGLAGSTDTQYF.

The chain combines TRBV24-1 with TRBJ2-2; D is unresolved. Between the trimmed V and J ends, which lost 5 bases and 0 bases, there was a span of 9 bases. This CDR3 has 15 residues. Germline V gives CDR1 KGHDR, CDR2 SFDVKD. The DNA for the CDR3 is TGTGCCACCAGTGTCGGCGGCCCGAACACCGGGGAGCTGTTTTTT. Translation: CATSVGGPNTGELFF.